This TCR beta chain derives from a study of T cells after yellow fever vaccination (dated by TCRdb to the late 2010s). In terms of the full investigation: The SMART-Seq v4 Ultra Low Input RNA kit was used to prepare libraries from fractions with low cell numbers. To track T-cell clones before and after primary and booster YFV17D yellow fever vaccination, bulk TCR alpha and beta repertoires were sequenced longitudinally. The cohort comprised two healthy male donors, one aged 18 to 30 and one aged 30 to 40 years. Blood samples were taken at several timepoints before and after primary and secondary immunization, and bulk PBMC replicates and cell subsets were isolated. What the authors observed across the whole study: Most clones expanded after primary vaccination (around 96% of CD4 and 88% of CD8) were re-detected after the booster, suggesting that broad memory maintenance occurred. Because abundant contaminating clonotypes from the bulk population could be contained in FACS-sorted repertoires, computational filtering was required. A small fraction of clonotypes appeared in both the CD4 and CD8 compartments, likely as a result of convergent recombination. Compared with the primary T-cell response, the secondary T-cell response was faster but weaker, reaching its peak on day 5 rather than on day 15. Because the study included only a couple of donors, the extent to which the findings can be generalized is limited.

Sample treatment or condition, as interpreted from the label and publication: live attenuated yellow fever vaccine strain. At every blood-draw timepoint, two biological replicates of bulk PBMCs were collected. A standard Ficoll-Paque protocol was used to isolate PBMCs from peripheral blood. TriZol was used to extract RNA from bulk PBMCs, from CD4 and CD8 fractions, and from dextramer-positive and dextramer-negative fractions. On this clonotype: Its antigen remains unidentified. No much larger clonotype is one base removed from it; base qualities were not supplied.

Synthesis of TCR cDNA relied on 5'RACE template switching, a step that introduced a universal primer site along with unique molecular identifiers. Priming of cDNA synthesis was performed from both the TCR alpha and TCR beta constant segments. Library amplification used two PCR steps, and the second PCR step added sample barcodes and sequencing adapters. Sequencing of libraries was performed on Illumina HiSeq 2500 (2x100 bp) or NovaSeq (2x150 bp). As for how the authors treated the data: Demultiplexing of reads and collapsing into UMI consensus sequences were performed with MIGEC, and V(D)J alignment was carried out with MiXCR. Vaccine-responding clonotypes were identified with edgeR using replicate PBMC samples, with FDR below 0.01 and a log2 fold change above 5 up to day 15 being required. CD4 or CD8 identity was assigned to each bulk clonotype according to whether the clonotype was present at higher abundance in the sequenced CD4 repertoire or the sequenced CD8 repertoire. Starting from the raw public reads, TCRdb applied fastp trimming at Q25, assembled clones with MiXCR and retained in-frame beta chains. Merged by CDR3 protein, the rows form single entries marked with the most common genes and DNA. TCRdb, rather than the study authors, made the V and J calls. The sample table records under 400,000 distinct CDR3 sequences; 9.5% to 13% of these occur just once. Roughly 18% of the sample is in the top ten clones.

The receptor was derived from a man aged 18 to 29 who received the YFV17D yellow fever vaccine. This specimen was PBMCs, taken on the day of the first yellow fever vaccination.

The nucleotides read TGTGCCAGCAGCCAAGATGCAGTTCAGCCCCAGCATTTT. Its product reads: CASSQDAVQPQHF. The chain links TRBV3-1 with TRBJ1-5; the D gene is unclear. A distance of 6 bases separates the germline ends of V and J, which lose 0 bases and 6 bases respectively. From a lookup of the germline V gene (reference sequence), CDR1 and CDR2 are LGHDT and YNNKEL. The CDR3 starts with the cysteine, ends with the phenylalanine, and has 13 residues. Only the CDR3 region is kept as DNA, spanning 39 bases read in frame from base 1.